This T cell receptor (beta chain) was sequenced for a study of blood T cell repertoires in COVID-19. Looking at the study overall: Sites in the United States, Italy and Spain provided acute and convalescent COVID-19 samples. PBMCs, B-cell-depleted T cells, or T cells were the source of the cDNA or gDNA that made up the material.

V gave up 5 bases and J gave up 7 bases, with 12 bases separating them. Per germline, CDR1 SGHTA and CDR2 FQGTGA. This CDR3 is 14 amino acids long. As handled by the study authors: Researchers report that nucleated cell counts were estimated from reference gene primer amplification. Clones were read by immunoSEQ multiplex PCR, and TCRdb kept only the in-frame ones, dropping some. That table gives V, J and clone size, and the DNA gave D and trimming. In the table there are under 200,000 clones, just over 85% of which are singletons. The clonotype was recovered from a man between 50 and 59 years old with active or convalescent COVID-19. Sequencing was done on a sample of peripheral blood. The chain uses TRBV7-3 and TRBJ1-6; perhaps TRBD1 as D (5 bases). DNA of the CDR3: TGTGCCAGCAGCCACGGGGGGACGAATTCACCCCTCCACTTT. Translated, it gives CASSHGGTNSPLHF.